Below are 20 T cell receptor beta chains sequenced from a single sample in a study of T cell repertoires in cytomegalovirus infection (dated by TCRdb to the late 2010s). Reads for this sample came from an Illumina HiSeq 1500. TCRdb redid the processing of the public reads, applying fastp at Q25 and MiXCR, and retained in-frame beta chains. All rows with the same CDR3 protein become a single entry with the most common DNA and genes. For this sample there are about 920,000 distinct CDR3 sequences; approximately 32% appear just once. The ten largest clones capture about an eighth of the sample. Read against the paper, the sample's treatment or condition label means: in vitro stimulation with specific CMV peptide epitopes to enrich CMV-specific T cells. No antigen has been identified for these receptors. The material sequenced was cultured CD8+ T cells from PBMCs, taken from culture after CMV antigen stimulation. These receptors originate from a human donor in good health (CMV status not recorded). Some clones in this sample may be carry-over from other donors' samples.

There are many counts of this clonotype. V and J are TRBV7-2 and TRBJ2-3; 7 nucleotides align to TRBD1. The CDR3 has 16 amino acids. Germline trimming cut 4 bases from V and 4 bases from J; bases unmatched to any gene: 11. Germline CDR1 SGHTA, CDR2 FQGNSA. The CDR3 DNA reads TGTGCCAGCAGCTCCGTGACAGGGATGTTCTCAGATACGCAGTATTTT. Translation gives CASSSVTGMFSDTQYF.

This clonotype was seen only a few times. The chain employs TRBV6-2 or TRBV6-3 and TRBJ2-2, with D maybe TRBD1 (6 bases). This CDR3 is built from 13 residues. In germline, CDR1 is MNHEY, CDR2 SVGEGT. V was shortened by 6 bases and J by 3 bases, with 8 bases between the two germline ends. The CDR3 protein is CASSHRDTGELFF. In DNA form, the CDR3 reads TGTGCCAGCAGCCACAGGGACACCGGGGAGCTGTTTTTT.

CDR3 sequence: CASSRVGDEQYF. The CDR3, as DNA: TGTGCCAGCAGTCGAGTGGGGGACGAGCAGTACTTC. The rearrangement links TRBV27 to TRBJ2-7, with D possibly called TRBD1 or TRBD2 (5 bases each). V was pared by 5 bases and J by 5 bases, with 10 bases between. Germline CDR1 and CDR2: MNHEY and SMNVEV (reference sequence). The CDR3 has 12 residues.

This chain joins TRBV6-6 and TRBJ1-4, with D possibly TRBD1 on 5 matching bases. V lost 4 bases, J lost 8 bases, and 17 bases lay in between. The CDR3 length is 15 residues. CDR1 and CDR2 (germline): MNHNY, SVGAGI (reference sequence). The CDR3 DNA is TGTGCCAGCAGTTCCGGGGGACCGCTGGTGGAAAAACTGTTTTTT. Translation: CASSSGGPLVEKLFF.

CDR3 residues: CASSLGLAGPEQFF. The CDR3 coding sequence is TGTGCCAGCAGCTTGGGACTAGCGGGGCCCGAGCAGTTCTTC. The genes are TRBV5-5 and TRBJ2-1, with TRBD2 matching 11 bases. Germline values: CDR1 SGHKS, CDR2 YYEKEE (reference sequence). V shed 0 bases and J 10 bases; nucleotides not matched to a gene: 3. This CDR3 contains 14 residues.

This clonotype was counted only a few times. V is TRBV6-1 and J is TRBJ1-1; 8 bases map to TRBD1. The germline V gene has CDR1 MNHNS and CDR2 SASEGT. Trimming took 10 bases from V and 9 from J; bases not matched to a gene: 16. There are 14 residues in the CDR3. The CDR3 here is CATGTGQGWAQAFF. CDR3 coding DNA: TGTGCCACTGGAACCGGACAGGGTTGGGCGCAAGCTTTCTTT.

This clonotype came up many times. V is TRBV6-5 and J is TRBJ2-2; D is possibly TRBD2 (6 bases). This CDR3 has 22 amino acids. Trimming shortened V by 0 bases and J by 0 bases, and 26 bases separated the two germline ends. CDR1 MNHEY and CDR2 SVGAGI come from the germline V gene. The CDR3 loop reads CASSYSTFAGITTHANTGELFF. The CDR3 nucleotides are TGTGCCAGCAGTTACTCGACTTTCGCGGGGATTACTACACACGCGAACACCGGGGAGCTGTTTTTT.

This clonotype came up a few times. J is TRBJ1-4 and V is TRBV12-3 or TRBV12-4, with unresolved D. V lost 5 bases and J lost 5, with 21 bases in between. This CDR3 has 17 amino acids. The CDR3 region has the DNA TGTGCCAGCAGTCCGGACGTCATTGGGGTCCCAAATGAAAAACTGTTTTTT. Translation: CASSPDVIGVPNEKLFF.

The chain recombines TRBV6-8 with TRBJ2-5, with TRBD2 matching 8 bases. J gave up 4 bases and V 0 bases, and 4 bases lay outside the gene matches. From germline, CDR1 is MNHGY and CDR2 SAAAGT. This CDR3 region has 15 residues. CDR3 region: CASSYSKSGGETQYF. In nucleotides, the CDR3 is TGTGCCAGCAGTTACTCGAAAAGCGGGGGAGAGACCCAGTACTTC.

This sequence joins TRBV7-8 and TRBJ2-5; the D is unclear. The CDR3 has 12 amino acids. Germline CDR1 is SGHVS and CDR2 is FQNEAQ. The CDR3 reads CVVMSSAETQYF. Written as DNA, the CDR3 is TGTGTGGTGATGTCAAGCGCAGAGACCCAGTACTTC.

The DNA of the CDR3 is TGTGCCAGCAGCCCGAGGACTAGGGGTGGCTCCTACGAGCAGTACTTC. It is translated as CASSPRTRGGSYEQYF. The rearrangement joins TRBV5-4 to TRBJ2-7, with 7 bases identical to TRBD2. J lost 0 bases, V lost 4 bases, and 10 bases had no gene match. The CDR3 contains 16 residues. Germline V gene sequence: CDR1 SGHNT, CDR2 YYREEE (reference sequence).

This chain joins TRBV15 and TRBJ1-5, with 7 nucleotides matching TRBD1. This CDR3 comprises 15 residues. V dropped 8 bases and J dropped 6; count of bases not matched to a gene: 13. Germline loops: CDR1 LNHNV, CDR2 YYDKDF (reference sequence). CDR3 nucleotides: TGTGCCACCGGGGGGAAAACAGGGGCGGGTCAGCCCCAGCATTTT. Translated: CATGGKTGAGQPQHF.

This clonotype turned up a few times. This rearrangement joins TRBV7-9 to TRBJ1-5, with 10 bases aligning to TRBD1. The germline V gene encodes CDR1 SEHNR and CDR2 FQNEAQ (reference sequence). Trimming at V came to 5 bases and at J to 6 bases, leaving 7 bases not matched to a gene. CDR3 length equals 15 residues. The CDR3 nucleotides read TGTGCCAGCAGCACGACAGGGGGCGCGGGTCAGCCCCAGCATTTT. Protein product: CASSTTGGAGQPQHF.

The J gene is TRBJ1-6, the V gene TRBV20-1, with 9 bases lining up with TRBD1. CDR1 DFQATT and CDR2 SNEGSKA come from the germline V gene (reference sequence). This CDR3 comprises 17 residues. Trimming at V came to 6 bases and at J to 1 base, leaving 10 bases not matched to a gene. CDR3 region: CSALPTGGLSYNSPLHF. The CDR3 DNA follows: TGCAGTGCGCTACCGACAGGGGGGTTATCCTATAATTCACCCCTCCACTTT.

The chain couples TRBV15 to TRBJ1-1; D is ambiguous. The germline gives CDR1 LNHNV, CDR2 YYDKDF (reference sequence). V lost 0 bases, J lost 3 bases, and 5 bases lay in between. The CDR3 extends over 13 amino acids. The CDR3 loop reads CATSREADTEAFF. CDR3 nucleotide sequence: TGTGCCACCAGCAGAGAGGCCGACACTGAAGCTTTCTTT.

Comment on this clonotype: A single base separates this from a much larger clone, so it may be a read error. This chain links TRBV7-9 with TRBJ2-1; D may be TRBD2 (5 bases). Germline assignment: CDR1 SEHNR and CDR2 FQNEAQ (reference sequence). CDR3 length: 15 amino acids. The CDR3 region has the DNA TGTGCCAGCAGCCCGGAGGCACACTCCTACAATGAGAAGTTCTTC. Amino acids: CASSPEAHSYNEKFF.

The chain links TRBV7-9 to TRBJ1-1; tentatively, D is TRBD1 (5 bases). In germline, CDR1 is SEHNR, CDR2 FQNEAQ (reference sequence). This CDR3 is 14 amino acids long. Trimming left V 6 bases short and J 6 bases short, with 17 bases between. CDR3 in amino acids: CASRPPDPRAEAFF. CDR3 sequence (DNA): TGTGCCAGCAGACCGCCCGACCCCAGGGCTGAAGCTTTCTTT.

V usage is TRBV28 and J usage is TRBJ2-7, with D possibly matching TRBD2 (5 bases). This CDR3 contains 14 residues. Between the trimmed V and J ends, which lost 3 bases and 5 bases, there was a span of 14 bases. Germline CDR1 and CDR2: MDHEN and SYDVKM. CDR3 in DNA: TGTGCCAGCAGTTTGAGGCTAGCCTTCCACGAGCAGTACGTC. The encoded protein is CASSLRLAFHEQYV.

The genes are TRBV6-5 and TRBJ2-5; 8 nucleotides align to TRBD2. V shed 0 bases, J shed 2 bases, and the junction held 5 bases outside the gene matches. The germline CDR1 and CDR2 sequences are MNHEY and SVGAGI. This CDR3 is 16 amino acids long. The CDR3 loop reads CASSYSGLAVQETQYF. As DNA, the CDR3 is TGTGCCAGCAGTTACTCAGGACTAGCCGTTCAAGAGACCCAGTACTTC.

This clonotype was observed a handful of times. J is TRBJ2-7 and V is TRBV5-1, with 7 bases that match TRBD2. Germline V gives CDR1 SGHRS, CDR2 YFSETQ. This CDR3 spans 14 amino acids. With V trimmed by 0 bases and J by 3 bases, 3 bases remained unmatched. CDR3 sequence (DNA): TGCGCCAGCAGCTTGGCCGGGACTAACTACGAGCAGTACTTC. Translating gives CASSLAGTNYEQYF.